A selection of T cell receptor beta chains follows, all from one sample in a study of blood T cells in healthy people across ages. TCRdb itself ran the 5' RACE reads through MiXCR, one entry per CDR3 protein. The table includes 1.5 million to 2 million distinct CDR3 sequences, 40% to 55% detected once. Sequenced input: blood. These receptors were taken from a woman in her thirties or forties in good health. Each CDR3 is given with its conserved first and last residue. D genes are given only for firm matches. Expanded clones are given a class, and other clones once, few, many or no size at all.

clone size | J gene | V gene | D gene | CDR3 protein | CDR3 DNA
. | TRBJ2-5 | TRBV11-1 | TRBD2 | CASSLSKRGGHQETQYF | TGTGCCAGCAGCTTATCCAAGCGGGGCGGTCATCAAGAGACCCAGTACTTC
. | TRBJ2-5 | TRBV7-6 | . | CASSWGGRFQETQYF | TGTGCCAGCAGCTGGGGGGGCAGGTTCCAAGAGACCCAGTACTTC
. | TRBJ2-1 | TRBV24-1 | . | CATSDLTGRGNEQFF | TGTGCCACCAGTGATTTGACAGGGAGGGGCAATGAGCAGTTCTTC
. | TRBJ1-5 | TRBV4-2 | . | CASSQGGGREPQHF | TGTGCCAGCAGCCAAGGAGGGGGAAGGGAGCCCCAGCATTTT
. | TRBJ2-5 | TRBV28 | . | CASSKGGGFQETQYF | TGTGCCAGCAGCAAGGGAGGGGGGTTTCAAGAGACCCAGTACTTC
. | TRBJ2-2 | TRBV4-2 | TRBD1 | CASSQGDREAGELFF | TGTGCCAGCAGCCAAGGGGACAGGGAAGCCGGGGAGCTGTTTTTT
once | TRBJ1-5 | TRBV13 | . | CASSLGSDDSNQPQHF | TGTGCCAGCAGCTTAGGCTCCGACGATAGCAATCAGCCCCAGCATTTT
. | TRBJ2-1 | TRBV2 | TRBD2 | CASSDRRGTSYNEQFF | TGTGCCAGCAGTGATCGGCGGGGGACCTCCTACAATGAGCAGTTCTTC
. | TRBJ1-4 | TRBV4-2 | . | CASSQEQGSNEKLFF | TGTGCCAGCAGCCAAGAACAGGGCTCTAATGAAAAACTGTTTTTT
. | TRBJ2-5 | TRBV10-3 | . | CAISELGTSQETQYF | TGTGCCATCAGTGAATTGGGGACCTCCCAAGAGACCCAGTACTTC
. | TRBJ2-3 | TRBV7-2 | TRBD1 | CASSLAVDRVDTQYF | TGTGCCAGCAGCTTAGCGGTGGACAGGGTGGATACGCAGTATTTT
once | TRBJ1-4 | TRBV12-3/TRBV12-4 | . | CASSLLAGGEEKLFF | TGTGCCAGCAGTTTATTAGCGGGGGGTGAAGAAAAACTGTTTTTT
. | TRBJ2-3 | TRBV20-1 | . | CSAPWGDTDTQYF | TGCAGTGCCCCTTGGGGGGACACAGATACGCAGTATTTT
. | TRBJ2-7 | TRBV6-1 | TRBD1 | CASSGPGTASQYF | TGTGCCAGCAGTGGGCCCGGGACAGCCTCCCAGTACTTC
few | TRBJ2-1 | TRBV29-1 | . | CSVTRGGNNEQFF | TGCAGCGTTACGAGGGGGGGCAACAATGAGCAGTTCTTC
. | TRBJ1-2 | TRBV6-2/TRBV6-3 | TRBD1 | CASRSWDRGGYTF | TGTGCCAGCAGGAGCTGGGACAGGGGAGGCTACACCTTC
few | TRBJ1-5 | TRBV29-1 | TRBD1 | CSVARDRGQPQHF | TGCAGCGTGGCCCGGGACAGGGGTCAGCCCCAGCATTTT
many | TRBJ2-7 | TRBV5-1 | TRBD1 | CASSWTGPSYEQYF | TGCGCCAGCAGCTGGACAGGGCCTTCCTACGAGCAGTACTTC
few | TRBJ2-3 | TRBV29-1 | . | CSVVRDFSTDTQYF | TGCAGCGTCGTAAGAGACTTTAGCACAGATACGCAGTATTTT
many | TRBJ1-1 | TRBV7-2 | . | CASRDPNTEAFF | TGTGCCAGCAGAGACCCGAACACTGAAGCTTTCTTT
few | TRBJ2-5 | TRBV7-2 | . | CASTPDQGETQYF | TGTGCCAGCACCCCAGACCAGGGGGAGACCCAGTACTTC
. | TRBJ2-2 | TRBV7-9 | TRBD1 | CASSRRQGGLNTGELFF | TGTGCCAGCAGCCGGCGACAGGGCGGCCTGAACACCGGGGAGCTGTTTTTT
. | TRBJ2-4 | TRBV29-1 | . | CSVVAINIQYF | TGCAGCGTTGTGGCTATAAACATCCAGTACTTC
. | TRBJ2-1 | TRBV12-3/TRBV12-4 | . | CASSLRTDNEQFF | TGTGCCAGCAGTCTCCGGACTGACAATGAGCAGTTCTTC
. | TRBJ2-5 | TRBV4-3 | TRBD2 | CASSQDLAGETQYF | TGCGCCAGCAGCCAAGACCTAGCGGGGGAGACCCAGTACTTC
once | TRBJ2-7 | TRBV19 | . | CASSDWGVHEQYF | TGTGCCAGTAGTGATTGGGGGGTCCACGAGCAGTACTTC
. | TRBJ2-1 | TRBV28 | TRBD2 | CASSSGLAGGKYEQFF | TGTGCCAGCAGCTCCGGACTAGCGGGGGGAAAATACGAGCAGTTCTTC
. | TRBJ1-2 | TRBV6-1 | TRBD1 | CASSELGDRAYGYTF | TGTGCCAGCAGTGAGCTCGGGGACAGGGCTTATGGCTACACCTTC
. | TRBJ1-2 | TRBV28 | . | CASSLGRFNYGYTF | TGTGCCAGCAGTCTGGGACGGTTTAACTATGGCTACACCTTC
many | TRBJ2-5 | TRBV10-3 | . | CAISEPPGVETQYF | TGTGCCATCAGTGAGCCTCCCGGGGTCGAGACCCAGTACTTC
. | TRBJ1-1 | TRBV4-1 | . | CASSQEGTEFTEAFF | TGCGCCAGCAGCCAAGAAGGGACGGAGTTTACTGAAGCTTTCTTT
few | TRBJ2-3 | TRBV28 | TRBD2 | CASSLRRGGPSDTQYF | TGTGCCAGCAGTTTGCGGCGGGGGGGCCCATCAGATACGCAGTATTTT
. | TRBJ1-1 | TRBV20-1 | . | CSAKFGGRLEAFF | TGCAGTGCTAAATTCGGGGGGAGGCTTGAAGCTTTCTTT
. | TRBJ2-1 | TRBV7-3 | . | CASSQTGQGYNEQFF | TGTGCCAGCAGCCAGACGGGGCAGGGCTACAATGAGCAGTTCTTC
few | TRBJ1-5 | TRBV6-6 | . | CASSYLDRNQPQHF | TGTGCCAGCAGTTACCTGGACAGAAATCAGCCCCAGCATTTT
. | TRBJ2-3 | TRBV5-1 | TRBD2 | CASSLVTSGKGTDTQYF | TGCGCCAGCAGCTTGGTGACTAGCGGCAAGGGCACAGATACGCAGTATTTT
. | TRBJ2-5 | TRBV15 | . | CATSRGVTQETQYF | TGTGCCACCAGCAGAGGGGTGACCCAAGAGACCCAGTACTTC
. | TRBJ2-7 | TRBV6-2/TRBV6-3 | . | CASSPVEGGLYEQYF | TGTGCCAGCAGTCCCGTGGAGGGGGGCCTTTACGAGCAGTACTTC
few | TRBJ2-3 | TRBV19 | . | CASSTGISTDTQYF | TGTGCCAGTAGTACGGGTATCAGCACAGATACGCAGTATTTT
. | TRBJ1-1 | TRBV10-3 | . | CAISDSAKANTEAFF | TGTGCCATCAGTGATTCCGCCAAAGCCAACACTGAAGCTTTCTTT
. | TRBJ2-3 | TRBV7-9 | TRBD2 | CASSLTGRRLAAEDTQYF | TGTGCCAGCAGCTTAACCGGCCGGAGACTAGCGGCCGAGGATACGCAGTATTTT
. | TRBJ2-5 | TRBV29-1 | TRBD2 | CIVGASGGSVGTQYF | TGCATCGTTGGAGCTAGCGGGGGCAGCGTGGGGACCCAGTACTTC
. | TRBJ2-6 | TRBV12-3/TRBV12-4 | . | CASSPTLGGSGANVLTF | TGTGCCAGCAGCCCTACTCTCGGCGGGTCTGGGGCCAACGTCCTGACTTTC
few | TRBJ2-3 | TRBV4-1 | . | CASSQRTGTNTDTQYF | TGCGCCAGCAGCCAAAGAACCGGGACCAACACAGATACGCAGTATTTT
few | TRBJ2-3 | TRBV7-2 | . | CASSLGSLAGASTDTQYF | TGTGCCAGCAGCTTAGGTTCGTTGGCGGGGGCTAGCACAGATACGCAGTATTTT
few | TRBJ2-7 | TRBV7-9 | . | CASSLGQQFGEQYF | TGTGCCAGCAGCTTAGGACAGCAGTTCGGCGAGCAGTACTTC
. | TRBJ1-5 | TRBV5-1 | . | CASSPGGAVDQPQHF | TGCGCCAGCAGCCCCGGGGGCGCGGTAGATCAGCCCCAGCATTTT
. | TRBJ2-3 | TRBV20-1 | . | CSARRRGVTDTQYF | TGCAGTGCTAGAAGGAGGGGGGTCACAGATACGCAGTATTTT
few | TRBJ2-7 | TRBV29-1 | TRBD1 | CSVDPGQHYEQYF | TGCAGCGTTGACCCGGGACAGCACTACGAGCAGTACTTC
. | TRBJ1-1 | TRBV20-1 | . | CSARDGQPNTEAFF | TGCAGTGCTAGAGATGGACAGCCGAACACTGAAGCTTTCTTT
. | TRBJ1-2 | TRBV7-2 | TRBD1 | CASSSNRGRQGGYTF | TGTGCCAGCAGCTCTAACAGGGGGCGTCAAGGCGGCTACACCTTC
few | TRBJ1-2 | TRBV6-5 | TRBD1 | CASSTPNRGLVRGYTF | TGTGCCAGCAGTACCCCAAACAGGGGGCTAGTACGTGGCTACACCTTC
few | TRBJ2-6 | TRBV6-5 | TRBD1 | CASSEGAAGANVLTF | TGTGCCAGCAGTGAGGGGGCAGCAGGGGCCAACGTCCTGACTTTC